The entry that follows covers one TCR beta chain sequence. Its target is unknown. Per the germline V gene, CDR1 is MNHEY and CDR2 is SMNVEV (reference sequence). CDR3 size: 15 residues. V lost 3 bases to trimming and J lost 6 bases, with 18 bases between them. This sample stems from a study of cytomegalovirus exposure and HLA in healthy donors. General study points: A likely sequencing artifact accounted for one observed cluster of highly shared sequence variants.

A multiplex PCR was run with 60 Vbeta primers and 13 Jbeta primers. Repertoires were generated with immunoSEQ multiplex PCR, while TCRdb's copy carries only in-frame clones and drops some. The sample has under 110,000 clones; 71% are singletons. The source of this sequence is a female donor in good health and CMV-seronegative. V gene TRBV27 combines with J gene TRBJ2-7; possibly TRBD2 for D (6 bases). Sequencing was carried out using PBMCs. CDR3 coding DNA: TGTGCCAGCAGTTTCAAACCGGGACTCTCGAGCGAGCAGTACTTC. This gives the protein CASSFKPGLSSEQYF.